This is a list of T cell receptor beta chains from one sample in a study of cytomegalovirus exposure and HLA in healthy donors. Sequencing was performed with immunoSEQ multiplex PCR; in TCRdb, only in-frame clones are kept and a portion is missing. The repertoire has about 250,000 clones, roughly two thirds of them found once; the top ten carry under 2.5%. The sequenced sample was PBMCs. These receptors all stem from a female donor in good health and CMV-seronegative. CDR3s include the opening cysteine and the closing phenylalanine or tryptophan. Each record gives: J gene, D gene, clone size, V gene, CDR3 protein, CDR3 DNA. A D gene is named only where the DNA matches it firmly. Some rows mark clone size as missing; the rest say once, few, many or name a class of expanded clone.

TRBJ1-2	NA	NA	TRBV27	CASTLSVGGSYGYTF	TGTGCCAGCACCCTGTCGGTAGGGGGTAGTTATGGCTACACCTTC
TRBJ2-2	NA	NA	TRBV9	CASSVDLWAHNTGELFF	TGTGCCAGCAGCGTAGACCTTTGGGCCCATAACACCGGGGAGCTGTTTTTT
TRBJ2-2	NA	few	TRBV10-1	CADFPFRAGTGELFF	TGCGCCGACTTTCCCTTTCGGGCGGGGACCGGGGAGCTGTTTTTT
TRBJ2-7	TRBD2	NA	TRBV4-1	CASSQEALGTTSGYEQYF	TGCGCCAGCAGCCAAGAAGCGTTGGGGACGACTAGCGGCTACGAGCAGTACTTC
TRBJ2-1	NA	NA	TRBV7-6	CASSLRQAGNSHNEQFF	TGTGCCAGCAGCTTACGTCAAGCGGGCAACTCCCACAATGAGCAGTTCTTC
TRBJ2-1	NA	NA	TRBV28	CASSLWASPTPYNEQFF	TGTGCCAGCAGTTTATGGGCTAGCCCCACCCCCTACAATGAGCAGTTCTTC
TRBJ2-1	TRBD2	NA	TRBV5-4	CASTLQWGSGEQFF	TGTGCCAGCACCCTCCAATGGGGTAGCGGGGAGCAGTTCTTC
TRBJ1-2	TRBD1	NA	TRBV6-5	CASSRQGARGYTF	TGTGCCAGCAGCCGTCAGGGGGCTCGGGGCTACACCTTC
TRBJ1-5	NA	NA	TRBV6-1	CASSELRRGPESSNQPQHF	TGTGCCAGCAGCGAATTAAGGAGGGGCCCAGAATCTAGCAATCAGCCCCAGCATTTT
TRBJ1-5	TRBD1	NA	TRBV15	CATSRDHVQGAGQPQHF	TGTGCCACCAGCAGAGATCACGTCCAGGGGGCGGGTCAGCCCCAGCATTTT
TRBJ2-1	TRBD2	few	TRBV11-3	CASSLDGTSAEFF	TGTGCCAGCAGCTTAGATGGGACTAGCGCGGAGTTCTTC
TRBJ2-7	NA	NA	TRBV6-5	CASRSSARGSYEQYF	TGTGCCAGCAGATCTAGCGCCCGCGGATCCTACGAGCAGTACTTC
TRBJ1-1	TRBD1	NA	TRBV6-1	CASSAGTDPNTEAFF	TGTGCCAGCAGTGCGGGGACAGACCCGAACACTGAAGCTTTCTTT
TRBJ1-2	NA	NA	TRBV5-4	CASSLAGNYGYTF	TGTGCCAGCAGCTTGGCAGGGAACTATGGCTACACCTTC
TRBJ2-1	NA	NA	TRBV15	CATSRDPGSSYNEQFF	TGTGCCACCAGCAGAGATCCTGGGAGCTCCTACAATGAGCAGTTCTTC
TRBJ2-7	TRBD2	NA	TRBV5-5	CASSSKEGLAGVYEQYF	TGTGCCAGCAGCTCTAAAGAAGGGCTAGCGGGAGTCTACGAGCAGTACTTC
TRBJ1-1	NA	NA	TRBV5-1	CASRFSPNTEAFF	TGCGCCAGCAGATTCAGTCCAAACACTGAAGCTTTCTTT
TRBJ2-7	NA	NA	TRBV27	CASSPRDLRYEQYF	TGTGCCAGCAGCCCCCGGGACTTGCGCTACGAGCAGTACTTC
TRBJ2-5	TRBD1	NA	TRBV10-1	CASSGDRAETQYF	TGCGCCAGCAGTGGGGACAGGGCGGAGACCCAGTACTTC
TRBJ2-3	NA	NA	TRBV5-1	CASSGPRGGTDTQYF	TGCGCCAGCAGCGGCCCCAGGGGAGGCACAGATACGCAGTATTTT